One T cell receptor (beta chain) is described in this entry. TCRdb keeps only in-frame clones here, not all; method: immunoSEQ multiplex PCR. The data contain approximately 250,000 clones, more than 70% of them singletons. The CDR3 loop spans 11 amino acids. V was pared by 8 bases and J by 5 bases, with 7 bases between. Germline V gene sequence: CDR1 SGHNT, CDR2 YENEEA. In assigning cohorts, the study relied on participant-reported clinical history. The data were taken from a study of blood T cell repertoires in COVID-19. Study overall: From T cells, B-cell-depleted T cells, or PBMCs came the material, which was cDNA or gDNA.

The TCR comes from a woman between 40 and 50 years old with acute COVID-19. The genes are TRBV11-3 and TRBJ2-1; D perhaps matches TRBD1 (6 bases). The sample consisted of PBMCs or T cells enriched from blood (not recorded which). The CDR3 DNA follows: TGTGCCAGCTCAGGGGACAATGAGCAGTTCTTC. This translates into CASSGDNEQFF.